This is a list of T cell receptor beta chains from one sample in a study of CD8 T cells in ankylosing spondylitis. TCRdb reprocessed the 5' RACE reads with MiXCR, giving one entry per CDR3 protein. Seen here are about 250,000 distinct CDR3 sequences, 8% to 11% observed once, and the top ten hold about 3%. The sample was blood, either unsorted or a sorted T cell fraction (not recorded which). Source of these receptors: a male donor with ankylosing spondylitis or in good health (not recorded which). Both conserved end residues are part of each CDR3. Each record gives: J gene, D gene, V gene, clone size, CDR3 DNA, CDR3 protein. D genes are given only for firm matches. Clone size is shown for a subset of rows, as once, few, many or a class of expanded clone.

TRBJ2-1 . TRBV20-1 many TGCAGTGCTAGATCCCCGATGGAGCAGTTCTTC CSARSPMEQFF
TRBJ2-5 . TRBV9 many TGTGCCAGCAGCGTAGGGCAGACGTACCAAGAGACCCAGTACTTC CASSVGQTYQETQYF
TRBJ1-2 . TRBV11-2 many TGTGCCAGCAGCTTATTGTATCGGACAAACGATTTAGGCTACACCTTC CASSLLYRTNDLGYTF
TRBJ2-3 . TRBV10-2 once TGCGCCAGCATGTGGGCTGGCACGGATACGCAGTATTTT CASMWAGTDTQYF
TRBJ1-2 . TRBV7-6 many TGTGCCAGCAGCTTAGCGGGGGAGGCTAACTATGGCTACACCTTC CASSLAGEANYGYTF
TRBJ2-7 . TRBV7-9 . TGTGCCAGCAGCCCCCCAGGCTCCTACTACGAGCAGTACTTC CASSPPGSYYEQYF
TRBJ2-3 . TRBV7-8 many TGTGCCAGCAGTTCTAGAGCATCGGGAAGGACAGATACGCAGTATTTT CASSSRASGRTDTQYF
TRBJ2-3 TRBD2 TRBV20-1 . TGCAGTGCTAGACTAGCGGGGCGATTAACTAGCACAGATACGCAGTATTTT CSARLAGRLTSTDTQYF
TRBJ1-4 . TRBV2 . TGTGCCAGCATCCGGGGGCTTATAAGTAATGAAAAACTGTTTTTT CASIRGLISNEKLFF
TRBJ2-2 . TRBV3-1 many TGTGCCAGCAGGGAGATGGGGGAGCTGTTTTTT CASREMGELFF
TRBJ1-5 . TRBV12-3/TRBV12-4 many TGTGCCAGCAGACCCGCGGGGAAAGGAAGCAATCAGCCCCAGCATTTT CASRPAGKGSNQPQHF
TRBJ2-1 TRBD2 TRBV7-9 many TGTGCCAGCAGCTTAGAAGCGGGAGGGGACAATGAGCAGTTCTTC CASSLEAGGDNEQFF
TRBJ2-5 TRBD1 TRBV7-2 few TGTGCCAGCAGCTTCCAGGGGGCCGGGGAGACCCAGTACTTC CASSFQGAGETQYF
TRBJ2-7 . TRBV6-5 many TGTGCCAGCAGTTACGGGGAATCCAGCGAGCAGTACTTC CASSYGESSEQYF
TRBJ1-5 . TRBV12-3/TRBV12-4 many TGTGCCAGCAGTTTAAGGCCTCAGCCCCAGCATTTT CASSLRPQPQHF
TRBJ1-4 TRBD1 TRBV5-1 many TGCGCCAGCAGCACCACGACAGGGTTGAATGAAAAACTGTTTTTT CASSTTTGLNEKLFF
TRBJ1-1 . TRBV11-2 many TGTGCCAGCAGCTTAATCAGGGACACTGAAGCTTTCTTT CASSLIRDTEAFF
TRBJ2-2 TRBD1 TRBV5-5 many TGTGCCAGCAGCTTGACAGGGGATGGGACCGGGGAGCTGTTTTTT CASSLTGDGTGELFF
TRBJ2-5 . TRBV7-6 many TGTGCCAGCAGCCAAATTCCGGGACTTACTCTCGAAGGGACCCAGTACTTC CASSQIPGLTLEGTQYF
TRBJ1-3 . TRBV21-1 many TGTGCCCCCCGGAGACAGTCTGGAAACACCATATATTTT CAPRRQSGNTIYF
TRBJ2-5 TRBD1 TRBV5-1 many TGCGCCAGCAGCTTTGGGATGTCCTCGGACAGGGTGGAGACCCAGTACTTC CASSFGMSSDRVETQYF
TRBJ2-4 TRBD1 TRBV5-1 many TGCGCCAGCAGCTTGGTGGGACAGGTCAAAAACATTCAGTACTTC CASSLVGQVKNIQYF
TRBJ2-1 . TRBV5-6 many TGTGCCAGCAGCTACGGACAGACCTACAATGAGCAGTTCTTC CASSYGQTYNEQFF
TRBJ1-1 . TRBV20-1 many TGCAGTGCCTGGGACCTTGAAGCTTTCTTT CSAWDLEAFF
TRBJ2-4 . TRBV20-1 many TGCAGTGCCAAGACACCGCGGGCGGAAAACATTCAGTACTTC CSAKTPRAENIQYF
TRBJ1-2 . TRBV14 . TGTGCCAGCAGCCAAGGGTTTACGAATGGCTACACCTTC CASSQGFTNGYTF
TRBJ2-3 . TRBV27 many TGTGCCAGCAGACCAGGGCTCACAGATACGCAGTATTTT CASRPGLTDTQYF
TRBJ2-3 . TRBV9 many TGTGCCAGCAGCCCAGGGGGAGGGTACACAGATACGCAGTATTTT CASSPGGGYTDTQYF
TRBJ2-2 . TRBV21-1 many TGTGCCAGCAGCAAAGCGCAACGGACCGGGGAGCTGTTTTTT CASSKAQRTGELFF
TRBJ1-1 . TRBV6-2/TRBV6-3 once TGTGCCAGCAGTAAAGGGACCGGGGGGAACACTGAAGCTTTCTTT CASSKGTGGNTEAFF
TRBJ2-7 . TRBV5-1 many TGCGCCAGTGGGCAGGGGCGCGATCTCGAGCAGTACTTC CASGQGRDLEQYF
TRBJ1-4 TRBD1 TRBV20-1 many TGCAGTGCTGCGCCCGGGACAGTTAATGAAAAACTGTTTTTT CSAAPGTVNEKLFF
TRBJ2-7 . TRBV3-1 many TGTGCCAGCAGCCAAGTCTCTGTAGGCGAGCAGTACTTC CASSQVSVGEQYF
TRBJ1-3 . TRBV7-2 few TGTGCCAGCAGCTTTAATGGTGGGGGAAACACCATATATTTT CASSFNGGGNTIYF
TRBJ2-2 . TRBV12-3/TRBV12-4 many TGTGCCAGCAGTCCCTCCGCGCAGGGAGCCGGGGAGCTGTTTTTT CASSPSAQGAGELFF
TRBJ1-1 . TRBV29-1 many TGCAGCGTTGAAGATCGGCTGAACACTGAAGCTTTCTTT CSVEDRLNTEAFF
TRBJ2-3 TRBD1 TRBV5-1 many TGCGCCAGCAGCTTGGGCGGGACAGGGTCAAGGACGCAGTATTTT CASSLGGTGSRTQYF
TRBJ1-1 . TRBV29-1 . TGCAGCGTTGAAGAGGCAGGACGCACTGAAGCTTTCTTT CSVEEAGRTEAFF
TRBJ2-7 TRBD1 TRBV7-9 many TGTGCCAGCAAATGGACAGGAGACTACGAGCAGTACTTC CASKWTGDYEQYF
TRBJ2-1 TRBD2 TRBV19 many TGTGCCAGCAAGACTAGCGCCAGCTCCTACAATGAGCAGTTCTTC CASKTSASSYNEQFF